The rows below give T cell receptor beta chains drawn from one sample of a study of blood T cell repertoires in COVID-19. Sequencing used immunoSEQ multiplex PCR; TCRdb keeps in-frame clones, though not all of them. The table lists 70,000 to 95,000 clones, roughly nine tenths of them singletons. The material sequenced was peripheral blood. These receptors were taken from a middle-aged man with acute or convalescent COVID-19. The CDR3 runs from the conserved cysteine through the conserved F or W. D genes are given only for firm matches. Size values are once, few and many counts, or a class for expanded clones, and some rows have none.

D gene,clone size,V gene,J gene,CDR3 protein,CDR3 DNA
.,once,TRBV4-1,TRBJ2-1,CASSQVAGEQFF,TGCGCCAGCAGCCAAGTGGCAGGTGAGCAGTTCTTC
TRBD1,.,TRBV18,TRBJ2-7,CASSRGGQGTYEQYF,TGTGCCAGCTCACGGGGAGGACAGGGGACCTACGAGCAGTACTTC
.,once,TRBV9,TRBJ1-3,CASGPDTTISGNTIYF,TGTGCCAGCGGGCCGGATACAACCATCTCTGGAAACACCATATATTTT
TRBD2,.,TRBV11-2,TRBJ2-1,CASSFILGRAKGNEQFF,TGTGCCAGCAGCTTCATACTCGGGAGGGCCAAGGGCAATGAGCAGTTCTTC
.,.,TRBV5-1,TRBJ1-1,CASSPRTDMNTEAFF,TGCGCCAGCAGCCCTAGGACAGATATGAACACTGAAGCTTTCTTT
.,once,TRBV6-5,TRBJ1-2,CASSYSREGSYGYTF,TGTGCCAGCAGTTACTCTCGGGAAGGGAGCTATGGCTACACCTTC
.,.,TRBV5-1,TRBJ2-3,CASTQGTSTDTQYF,TGCGCCAGCACCCAGGGTACTAGCACAGATACGCAGTATTTT
TRBD1,.,TRBV2,TRBJ1-5,CASSERGGSAQPQHF,TGTGCCAGCAGTGAAAGAGGGGGCTCAGCTCAGCCCCAGCATTTT
.,.,TRBV3-1/TRBV3-2,TRBJ1-6,CASSQTYNSPLHF,TGTGCCAGCAGCCAGACATATAATTCACCCCTCCACTTT
.,.,TRBV7-2,TRBJ1-2,CASSSGQRANYGYTF,TGTGCCAGCAGCTCAGGACAGCGAGCTAACTATGGCTACACCTTC
TRBD2,.,TRBV4-3,TRBJ2-5,CASSPQISGAGGSETQYF,TGCGCCAGCAGCCCCCAAATAAGCGGAGCGGGGGGGTCAGAGACCCAGTACTTC
TRBD2,.,TRBV6-6,TRBJ2-1,CASSPGTRDNEQFF,TGTGCCAGCAGCCCCGGGACTAGGGACAATGAGCAGTTCTTC
.,.,TRBV19,TRBJ2-2,CASTYQDLGGELFF,TGTGCCAGTACGTACCAGGACTTGGGCGGGGAGCTGTTTTTT
TRBD2,.,TRBV11-1,TRBJ2-3,CASSKGLAGADTQYF,TGTGCCAGCAGCAAGGGACTAGCGGGGGCAGATACGCAGTATTTT
.,.,TRBV19,TRBJ1-3,CASSIGSPRTGNTIYF,TGTGCCAGTAGTATTGGAAGTCCCCGCACCGGGAACACCATATATTTT
TRBD1,.,TRBV5-5,TRBJ1-4,CASSPRAGQGEANEKLFF,TGTGCCAGCAGCCCTCGGGCGGGACAGGGGGAGGCTAATGAAAAACTGTTTTTT
.,.,TRBV7-2,TRBJ1-5,CASSQDTTWNQPQHF,TGTGCCAGCAGTCAGGACACTACTTGGAATCAGCCCCAGCATTTT
.,.,TRBV29-1,TRBJ2-1,CSVRRGGRNEQFF,TGCAGCGTCCGAAGGGGGGGAAGGAATGAGCAGTTCTTC
.,.,TRBV6-5,TRBJ1-1,CASSLSNTEAFF,TGTGCCAGCAGTTTATCGAACACTGAAGCTTTCTTT
.,.,TRBV3-1/TRBV3-2,TRBJ1-1,CASSPRPGGWSTEAFF,TGTGCCAGCAGCCCCCGCCCGGGGGGATGGAGCACTGAAGCTTTCTTT
.,.,TRBV28,TRBJ1-1,CASSSPLPGRGTEAFF,TGTGCCAGCAGCTCCCCCCTCCCAGGAAGAGGGACTGAAGCTTTCTTT
.,.,TRBV29-1,TRBJ1-2,CSGRGGSIYGYTF,TGCAGCGGGCGGGGGGGCTCCATCTATGGCTACACCTTC
TRBD2,.,TRBV18,TRBJ2-3,CASSTTSGGTDTQYF,TGTGCCAGCTCAACCACTAGCGGGGGCACAGATACGCAGTATTTT
.,.,TRBV27,TRBJ1-1,CASSVRSGTEAFF,TGTGCCAGCAGTGTTAGAAGTGGGACAGAAGCTTTCTTT
TRBD1,.,TRBV6-6,TRBJ2-3,CASRSTGTESTDTQYF,TGTGCCAGCAGGTCCACCGGGACAGAGAGCACAGATACGCAGTATTTT
TRBD1,.,TRBV9,TRBJ2-2,CASSVTGPTGELFF,TGTGCCAGCAGCGTGACAGGGCCCACCGGGGAGCTGTTTTTT
.,.,TRBV9,TRBJ1-5,CASSVDIWVHQDSHNQPQHF,TGTGCCAGCTCAGTGGATATATGGGTTCACCAGGACAGTCACAATCAGCCCCAGCATTTT
.,once,TRBV7-3,TRBJ2-6,CASSPGLPGANVLTF,TGTGCCAGCAGCCCCGGACTACCTGGGGCCAACGTCCTGACTTTC
.,.,TRBV11-2,TRBJ2-5,CASSLVTRAQETQYF,TGTGCCAGCAGCTTAGTAACGCGGGCCCAAGAGACCCAGTACTTC
.,.,TRBV30,TRBJ2-2,CAWSGDRQNGELFF,TGTGCCTGGAGTGGAGACAGGCAGAACGGGGAGCTGTTTTTT
TRBD2,.,TRBV5-4,TRBJ2-5,CASSGAGETQYF,TGTGCCAGCAGCGGAGCGGGGGAGACCCAGTACTTC
TRBD1,.,TRBV10-2,TRBJ1-6,CASRRDRVSESPLHF,TGCGCCAGCAGGAGGGACAGGGTCAGTGAATCACCCCTCCACTTT
.,.,TRBV7-7,TRBJ2-1,CASSLSPNGGDEQFF,TGTGCCAGCAGCTTAAGTCCCAACGGCGGGGATGAGCAGTTCTTC
.,.,TRBV4-1,TRBJ1-4,CASSQRLGAGDEKLFF,TGCGCCAGCAGCCAAAGGTTAGGGGCAGGGGATGAAAAACTGTTTTTT
TRBD1,.,TRBV27,TRBJ2-1,CASSGQGFEQFF,TGTGCCAGCAGTGGACAGGGTTTTGAGCAGTTCTTC